The present T cell receptor beta chain was sequenced within a study of T cell repertoires in cytomegalovirus infection. The overall study: Public TCR beta signatures marked donors with CMV infection and the matching HLA. General study findings and limits: Dominating the ex vivo response were HLA-C-restricted CMV-specific TCR beta clonotypes.

With respect to this clonotype: Its cognate antigen is unknown.

J lost 9 bases, V lost 4 bases, and 7 bases had no gene match. The germline CDR1 and CDR2 sequences are SGHRS and YFSETQ. This CDR3 is built from 15 residues. TCRdb called the reads again in MiXCR, with one record for every CDR3 protein. The table includes 110,000 to 150,000 distinct CDR3 sequences, about 6.3% detected once. This chain links TRBV5-1 with TRBJ2-7; 16 bases are shared with TRBD2. Sequenced material: PBMCs. The receptor was isolated from a human donor in good health (CMV status not recorded). Some clones in this sample may be carry-over from other donors' samples. The CDR3 DNA follows: TGCGCCAGCAGCGCTGGGACTAGCGGGGGGGCGGCGCAGTACTTC. Translating gives CASSAGTSGGAAQYF.